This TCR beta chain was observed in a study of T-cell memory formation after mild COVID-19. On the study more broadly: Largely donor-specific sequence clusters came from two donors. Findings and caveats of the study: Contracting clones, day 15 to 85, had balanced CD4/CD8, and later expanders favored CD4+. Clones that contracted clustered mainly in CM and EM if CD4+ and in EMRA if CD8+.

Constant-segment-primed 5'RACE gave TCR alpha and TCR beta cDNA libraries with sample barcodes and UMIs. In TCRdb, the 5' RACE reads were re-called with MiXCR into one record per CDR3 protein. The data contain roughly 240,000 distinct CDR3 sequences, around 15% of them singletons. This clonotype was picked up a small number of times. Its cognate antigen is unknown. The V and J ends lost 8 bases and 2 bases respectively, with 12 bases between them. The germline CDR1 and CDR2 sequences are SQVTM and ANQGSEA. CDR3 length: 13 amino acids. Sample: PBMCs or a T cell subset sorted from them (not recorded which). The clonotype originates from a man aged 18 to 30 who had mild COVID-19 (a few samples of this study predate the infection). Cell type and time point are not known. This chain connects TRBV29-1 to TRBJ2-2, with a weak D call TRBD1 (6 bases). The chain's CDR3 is CSYYRANTGELFF. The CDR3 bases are TGCAGCTATTACAGGGCCAACACCGGGGAGCTGTTTTTT.